Below are 2 T cell receptor beta chains sequenced from a single sample in a study of OX40 agonist ivuxolimab in advanced cancers. Measured with immunoSEQ multiplex PCR; TCRdb has only the in-frame clones, and not every one. The sample lists about 20,000 clones, 75% to 85% occurring once. This specimen was CD4+ or CD8+ T cells sorted from blood, taken in a trial of the OX40 agonist ivuxolimab. The receptors here all came from an adult with an advanced solid tumor such as melanoma, head and neck, liver or kidney cancer.

This chain connects TRBV29-1 to TRBJ1-1; possible D gene TRBD1, 6 bases. V was trimmed by 7 bases and J by 11 bases, leaving 14 bases between them. The CDR3 extends over 10 amino acids. CDR1 is SQVTM and CDR2 is ANQGSEA in the germline V gene. Here the CDR3 DNA reads TGCAGCGGGGAGGGGGAAACGGCTTTCTTT. It specifies CSGEGETAFF.

The chain couples TRBV28 to TRBJ1-1; 7 bases match TRBD1. Germline CDR1 and CDR2: MDHEN and SYDVKM. The ends lost 1 base at V and 6 bases at J; junction bases unmatched: 2. The CDR3 totals 13 residues. CDR3 loop: CASSLSGGSEAFF. Here the CDR3 DNA reads TGTGCCAGCAGTTTATCAGGGGGATCTGAAGCTTTCTTT.